The 13 T cell receptor beta chains listed next were all sequenced from one sample in a study of breast tumors, draining lymph nodes, adjacent tissues. TCRdb analysed the multiplex PCR reads with MiXCR anew, one entry per CDR3 protein. The table has some 22,000 distinct CDR3 sequences, 68% seen once. Sequenced input: tumor-adjacent breast tissue. These receptor sequences come from a female donor with breast cancer. Some clones in this sample may be carry-over from other donors' samples.

This clonotype was detected only a few times. This rearrangement joins TRBV9 to TRBJ1-6; D ambiguous. This CDR3 has 15 amino acids. The V end was cut by 4 bases, the J end by 3 bases, with 11 bases between. CDR1 and CDR2 from the germline V gene are SGDLS and YYNGEE. Here the CDR3 DNA reads TGTGCCAGCAGCAGGGATGCGGGCTATAATTCACCCCTCCACTTT. This codes for CASSRDAGYNSPLHF.

In the case of this clonotype: It is likely a read error, because the conserved phenylalanine at the end of the CDR3 is missing. The chain combines TRBV19 with TRBJ1-4; maybe TRBD1 (5 bases). Germline V gene data show CDR1 as LNHDA and CDR2 as SQIVND (reference sequence). This CDR3 comprises 14 residues. V was cut by 8 bases and J by 5 bases, with 15 bases left in between. The CDR3 nucleotides are TGTGCCAGTCAGACCGGGGCCTCAAATGAAAAACTGTTTTCT. Encoded protein: CASQTGASNEKLFS.

This clonotype is medium-sized within its sample. The chain uses TRBV24-1 and TRBJ2-3; weak D call: TRBD2 (5 bases). Deletions cut 3 bases from V and 2 bases from J, with 17 bases between. This CDR3 is 17 amino acids long. The germline gives CDR1 KGHDR, CDR2 SFDVKD. CDR3 sequence: CATSDTSVGSNTDTQYF. The CDR3 DNA reads as TGTGCCACCAGTGATACCAGCGTAGGGAGTAACACAGATACGCAGTATTTT.

The V and J genes are TRBV4-1 and TRBJ1-6, with D hard to call. The CDR3 contains 16 residues. Germline assignment: CDR1 MGHRA and CDR2 YSYEKL. V lost 0 bases and J lost 7, with 13 bases in between. The CDR3 DNA reads as TGCGCCAGCAGCCAAGAGTCCGGGAACGGGAATTCACCCCTCCACTTT. This gives the protein CASSQESGNGNSPLHF.

The chain combines TRBV24-1 with TRBJ2-2; unclear D gene. The V end was cut by 4 bases, the J end by 6 bases, with 14 bases between. Germline lookup yields CDR1 KGHDR and CDR2 SFDVKD. The CDR3 has 15 residues. CDR3 bases: TGTGCCACCAGTGACACCCATGACGGCTCCGGGGAGCTGTTTTTT. Translating it yields CATSDTHDGSGELFF.

This clonotype was seen a handful of times. The rearrangement links TRBV10-3 to TRBJ2-5; 7 positions agree with TRBD2. The CDR3 consists of 15 residues. Unmatched junction bases numbered 4, after V lost 2 bases and J lost 1 base. Germline V gene lookup returns CDR1 ENHRY and CDR2 SYGVKD. The CDR3 nucleotides read TGTGCCATCAGTGAGGGAGGGACTACCCAAGAGACCCAGTACTTC. Amino acid sequence: CAISEGGTTQETQYF.

This sequence joins TRBV29-1 and TRBJ2-7, with D perhaps matching TRBD1 or TRBD2 (5 bases each). The ends were cut back, 4 bases at V and 6 bases at J, with 22 bases in the middle. The CDR3 consists of 15 residues. Germline CDR1 and CDR2: SQVTM and ANQGSEA. CDR3 sequence (DNA): TGCAGCGTTGTGGGGGTCTGGGGCAGTTTAGGCGAGCAGTACTTC. Amino acids: CSVVGVWGSLGEQYF.

The chain recombines TRBV29-1 with TRBJ1-3, with D possibly being TRBD1 (5 bases). The CDR3 consists of 16 residues. Germline V gene sequence: CDR1 SQVTM, CDR2 ANQGSEA. The V end was cut by 1 base, the J end by 2 bases, with 15 bases between. The CDR3 DNA is TGCAGCGTTGAAGTGGGGGTCCTCGAAGCTGGAAACACCATATATTTT. The encoded protein is CSVEVGVLEAGNTIYF.

The V gene is TRBV20-1, the J gene TRBJ2-7; tentatively, D is TRBD1 (5 bases). Germline values: CDR1 DFQATT, CDR2 SNEGSKA (reference sequence). V lost 6 bases and J lost 0, with 15 bases in between. The CDR3 loop spans 14 amino acids. The CDR3 protein is CSAGSAQDSYEQYF. The CDR3 nucleotides are TGCAGTGCCGGGTCGGCACAGGACTCCTACGAGCAGTACTTC.

The rearrangement links TRBV7-2 to TRBJ1-1, with D unclear. Germline CDR1 SGHTA, CDR2 FQGNSA. Between the trimmed V and J ends, which lost 5 bases and 1 base, there was a span of 11 bases. The CDR3 covers 14 residues. The CDR3 coding sequence is TGTGCCAGCAGCATGGGCCTTTCGAACACTGAAGCTTTCTTT. As protein: CASSMGLSNTEAFF.

A note on this clonotype: One end of the junction does not line up with germline, which may come from a read error. V usage is TRBV2 and J usage is TRBJ2-2; tentative D call: TRBD2 (5 bases). Per germline, CDR1 SNHLY and CDR2 FYNNEI. The CDR3 length is 12 residues. Here the CDR3 DNA reads TGTGCCACCTCTGTGCTGACCGGGGAGCTGTTCTTT. This encodes CATSVLTGELFF.

This chain connects TRBV24-1 to TRBJ1-2, with a weak D call TRBD1 (5 bases). Trimming removed 2 bases from V and 8 bases from J, with 17 bases in between. Germline V lookup: CDR1 KGHDR, CDR2 SFDVKD. The CDR3 spans 15 residues. CDR3 protein: CATSDSTGGGFGYTF. CDR3 in DNA: TGTGCCACCAGTGATTCTACCGGGGGAGGGTTCGGCTACACCTTC.

This clonotype was found many times. This rearrangement joins TRBV28 to TRBJ1-2, with 7 bases that match TRBD1. J lost 3 bases, V lost 3 bases, and 16 bases had no gene match. The CDR3 covers 18 residues. CDR1 is MDHEN, CDR2 SYDVKM, per germline. The CDR3 loop reads CASSFSATQGWGYYGYTF. The CDR3 coding sequence is TGTGCCAGCAGTTTCTCCGCAACACAGGGGTGGGGGTACTATGGCTACACCTTC.